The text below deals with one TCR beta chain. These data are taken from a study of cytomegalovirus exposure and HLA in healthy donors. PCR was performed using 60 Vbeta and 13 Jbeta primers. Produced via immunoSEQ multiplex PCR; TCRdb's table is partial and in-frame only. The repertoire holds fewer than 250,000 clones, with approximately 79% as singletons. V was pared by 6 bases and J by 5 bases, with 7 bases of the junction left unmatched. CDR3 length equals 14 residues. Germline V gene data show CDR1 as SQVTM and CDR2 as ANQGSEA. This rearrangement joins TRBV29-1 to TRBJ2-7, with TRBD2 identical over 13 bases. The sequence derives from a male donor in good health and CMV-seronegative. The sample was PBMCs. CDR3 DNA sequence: TGCAGCGTCGCGGGACTAGCGGGAATCAACGAGCAGTACTTC. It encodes CSVAGLAGINEQYF.